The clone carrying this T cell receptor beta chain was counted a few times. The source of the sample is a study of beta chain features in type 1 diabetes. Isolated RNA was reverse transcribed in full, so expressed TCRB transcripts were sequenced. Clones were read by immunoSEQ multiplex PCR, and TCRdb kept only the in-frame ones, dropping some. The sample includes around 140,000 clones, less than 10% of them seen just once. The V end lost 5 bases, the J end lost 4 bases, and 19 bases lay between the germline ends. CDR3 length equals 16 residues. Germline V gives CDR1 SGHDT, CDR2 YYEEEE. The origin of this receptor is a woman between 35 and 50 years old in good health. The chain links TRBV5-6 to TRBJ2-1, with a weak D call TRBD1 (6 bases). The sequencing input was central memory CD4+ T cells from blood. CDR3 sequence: CASSPLLRTGYNEQFF. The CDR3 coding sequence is TGTGCCAGCAGTCCCCTTCTCCGAACAGGGTACAATGAGCAGTTCTTC.